Detailed here is one T cell receptor beta chain. Its specificity is unknown. The germline V gene has CDR1 SGHAT and CDR2 FQNNGV. The ends were cut back, 4 bases at V and 7 bases at J, with 16 bases in the middle. This CDR3 has 14 amino acids. This entry is derived from a study of vaccination and CD4 T cells after COVID-19. As for the study in general: From HCoV-229E, HCoV-OC43, HCoV-NL63 and SARS-CoV-2, overlapping spike peptides were used to stimulate the cells.

Described treatment: roughly 10-day PBMC culture with coronavirus spike peptide pools or control peptides (ViraFEST assay). CD4+ T cells that had been cultured provided DNA sequenced with the Oncomine TCR Beta short-read assay. MiXCR was run by TCRdb on the PCR reads, yielding one entry per CDR3 protein. The sample includes just under 9,000 distinct CDR3 sequences, around three fifths of them seen just once. This TCR came from a human donor who had recovered from COVID-19. The chain is built from TRBV11-2 and TRBJ1-1, with a tentative D call TRBD1 (6 bases). The sequenced sample consisted of CD4+ T cells from blood, cultured in vitro. The CDR3 nucleotides are TGTGCCAGCAGCTCGTCCCTACAGGGACTTGAAGCTTTCTTT. Residues: CASSSSLQGLEAFF.